The 23 T cell receptor beta chains presented below share a single source sample, sequenced in a study of long-term antiretroviral therapy in people with HIV. Investigators performed immunoSEQ version v3.0 at survey level. The table came from immunoSEQ multiplex PCR; TCRdb's copy has only in-frame clones and leaves some out. The table records about 35,000 clones, approximately 83% of them present only once. This sample comprised unsorted PBMCs, obtained 2.2 years after starting antiretroviral therapy. The receptor set was obtained from a man between 18 and 29 years old with HIV.

V gene TRBV2 combines with J gene TRBJ2-5, with D possibly being TRBD1 or TRBD2 (5 bases each). The ends were cut back, 4 bases at V and 5 bases at J, with 14 bases in the middle. Germline V gene sequence: CDR1 SNHLY, CDR2 FYNNEI. The CDR3 is made up of 14 amino acids. The CDR3 DNA reads as TGTGCCAGCAGTGGAATAGGGACGTATGAGACCCAGTACTTC. It codes for CASSGIGTYETQYF. The full variable domain, in which reference TRBV2 and TRBJ2-5 provide the parts outside the CDR3, is EPEVTQTPSHQVTQMGQEVILRCVPISNHLYFYWYRQILGQKVEFLVSFYNNEISEKSEIFDDQFSVERPDGSNFTLKIRSTKLEDSAMYFCASSGIGTYETQYFGPGTRLLVL.

This clone was seen a single time. This chain links TRBV5-1 with TRBJ2-7, with D tentatively TRBD2 (7 bases). Germline lookup yields CDR1 SGHRS and CDR2 YFSETQ. V was pared by 2 bases and J by 7 bases, with 19 bases between. The length of the CDR3 is 15 residues. CDR3 residues: CASSFGGGGPVEQYF. The CDR3 nucleotides read TGCGCCAGCAGCTTCGGTGGGGGGGGGCCAGTGGAGCAGTACTTC.

This clone was counted only a few times. The rearrangement uses TRBV19 and TRBJ1-5, with D uncertain. CDR3 size: 16 residues. CDR1 is LNHDA and CDR2 is SQIVND in the germline V gene (reference sequence). Trimming left V 5 bases short and J 11 bases short, with 25 bases between. CDR3 coding DNA: TGTGCCAGTAGTCTAAGCCCCAGCGGGAGGATTGAGTCCCAGCATTTT. Translating gives CASSLSPSGRIESQHF.

V usage is TRBV6-4 and J usage is TRBJ2-6, with 16 bases aligning to TRBD2. This CDR3 spans 19 amino acids. The germline CDR1 and CDR2 sequences are MRHNA and SNTAGT. The junction had 8 bases not matched to a gene; V was cut back by 7 bases and J by 2 bases. CDR3 DNA sequence: TGTGCCAGCATTATGGGACTAGCGGGGGGGCCGCCTGGGGCCAACGTCCTGACTTTC. This codes for CASIMGLAGGPPGANVLTF.

The chain recombines TRBV19 with TRBJ2-1; 7 bases are a match to TRBD1. This CDR3 has 15 amino acids. V shed 1 base, J shed 6 bases, and the junction held 6 bases outside the gene matches. Germline CDR1 is LNHDA and CDR2 is SQIVND (reference sequence). In DNA, the CDR3 is TGTGCCAGTAGTATAGCAAGGGGGCAAACCAATGAGCAGTTCTTC. Residues: CASSIARGQTNEQFF.

This clone occurred once. This chain links TRBV7-8 with TRBJ2-3; D unresolved. The V gene lost 4 bases and the J gene lost 2 bases, with 19 bases spanning the gap. CDR3 length equals 17 residues. CDR1 SGHVS and CDR2 FQNEAQ come from the germline V gene. The CDR3 loop reads CASSSRTRATLTDTQYF. The CDR3, as DNA: TGTGCCAGCAGCTCCAGGACCCGTGCGACCCTCACAGATACGCAGTATTTT.

The chain couples TRBV7-8 to TRBJ2-3; the match to TRBD2 covers 9 bases. The CDR3 consists of 15 residues. The junction had 6 bases not matched to a gene; V was cut back by 3 bases and J by 5 bases. Germline V gene sequence: CDR1 SGHVS, CDR2 FQNEAQ. The CDR3 bases are TGTGCCAGCAGCTTCAGCGGGGGGCCTCGAGATACGCAGTATTTT. It is translated as CASSFSGGPRDTQYF.

This clone was detected a few times. The genes are TRBV5-1 and TRBJ1-2; D is ambiguous. CDR3 length: 13 residues. From germline, CDR1 is SGHRS and CDR2 YFSETQ. The V end lost 7 bases, the J end lost 2 bases, and 12 bases lay between the germline ends. The CDR3 reads CASGPGPNYGYTF. In DNA form, the CDR3 reads TGCGCCAGCGGCCCCGGACCCAACTATGGCTACACCTTC.

The chain employs TRBV28 and TRBJ2-1, with TRBD2 matching 14 bases. Germline CDR1 and CDR2: MDHEN and SYDVKM. The CDR3 spans 19 residues. Germline trimming cut 7 bases from V and 2 bases from J; bases unmatched to any gene: 13. CDR3 protein: CASIQEGLAGGTPYNEQFF. Written as DNA, the CDR3 is TGTGCCAGCATTCAAGAAGGACTAGCGGGAGGCACCCCCTACAATGAGCAGTTCTTC.

The chain links TRBV14 to TRBJ2-5; D remains ambiguous. V lost 1 base to trimming and J lost 0 bases, with 6 bases between them. CDR1 is SGHDN, CDR2 FVKESK, per germline. The CDR3 extends over 14 amino acids. The CDR3 DNA follows: TGTGCCAGCAGCCAAGTTTCGTACCAAGAGACCCAGTACTTC. Protein: CASSQVSYQETQYF. Filled out from reference TRBV14 and TRBJ2-5, the complete variable domain reads EAGVTQFPSHSVIEKGQTVTLRCDPISGHDNLYWYRRVMGKEIKFLLHFVKESKQDESGMPNNRFLAERTGGTYSTLKVQPAELEDSGVYFCASSQVSYQETQYFGPGTRLLVL.

The chain carries TRBV15 and TRBJ2-7; the match to TRBD1 covers 10 bases. Germline V gene lookup returns CDR1 LNHNV and CDR2 YYDKDF (reference sequence). Trimming at V came to 2 bases and at J to 1 base, leaving 2 bases not matched to a gene. This CDR3 has 15 amino acids. As DNA, the CDR3 is TGTGCCACCAGCAGACTGGACAGGGGGTCCTACGAGCAGTACTTC. This translates into CATSRLDRGSYEQYF.

The rearrangement links TRBV4-2 to TRBJ2-2, with 8 nucleotides matching TRBD2. CDR1 LGHNA and CDR2 YNFKEQ come from the germline V gene. V gave up 4 bases and J gave up 0 bases; unmatched junction bases: 4. The CDR3 length is 16 residues. The CDR3 reads CASSPQLAANTGELFF. DNA for the CDR3: TGTGCCAGCAGCCCCCAACTAGCGGCGAACACCGGGGAGCTGTTTTTT.

The chain is built from TRBV4-1 and TRBJ1-5; 7 bases align to TRBD1. V was clipped by 3 bases and J by 7 bases; unmatched bases: 18. Per the germline V gene, CDR1 is MGHRA and CDR2 is YSYEKL. CDR3 length equals 18 residues. CDR3 in amino acids: CASSHDTGEPLLAQPQHF. Here the CDR3 DNA reads TGCGCCAGCAGCCATGACACAGGGGAGCCCCTACTAGCCCAGCCCCAGCATTTT.

The V call is TRBV28, the J call TRBJ2-3; D is ambiguous. The CDR3 is 12 residues long. Per germline, CDR1 MDHEN and CDR2 SYDVKM. V gave up 10 bases and J gave up 4 bases, with 12 bases separating them. The CDR3 reads CATSYGADTQYF. The CDR3 DNA reads as TGTGCCACCTCCTACGGCGCAGATACGCAGTATTTT.

The CDR3 DNA reads TGTGCCAGCAGCTTAGTCGCTCAACAAGAGACCCAGTACTTC. Translated, it gives CASSLVAQQETQYF. The V call is TRBV13, the J call TRBJ2-5; D is unresolved. Germline assignment: CDR1 PRHDT and CDR2 FYEKMQ (reference sequence). With 1 base removed from V and 2 bases from J, the gap between germline ends came to 8 bases. CDR3 length equals 14 residues.

This CDR3 reads CAWSTGTGVEKLFF. CDR3 bases: TGTGCCTGGAGCACCGGGACAGGGGTGGAAAAACTGTTTTTT. This chain uses TRBV30 with TRBJ1-4; 10 nucleotides align to TRBD1. CDR1 GTSNPN and CDR2 SVGIG come from the germline V gene (reference sequence). This CDR3 contains 14 residues. Trimming took 3 bases from V and 8 from J; bases not matched to a gene: 6.

The chain carries TRBV9 and TRBJ1-2, with D possibly matching TRBD1 (5 bases). Trimming cost V 6 bases and J 3 bases, with 18 bases left between them. This CDR3 comprises 15 residues. Germline V gives CDR1 SGDLS, CDR2 YYNGEE. The CDR3 DNA reads TGTGCCAGCACCCTAGAACTTACAGGATACTATGGCTACACCTTC. Translated: CASTLELTGYYGYTF.

This clone appeared a single time. The chain combines TRBV7-9 with TRBJ2-1, with 9 positions matching TRBD2. The CDR3 sequence is 15 residues long. J was trimmed by 5 bases and V by 1 base; bases with no gene match: 3. In germline, CDR1 is SEHNR, CDR2 FQNEAQ (reference sequence). DNA of the CDR3: TGTGCCAGCAGCTTAGAGGCGGGAGGGAACAATGAGCAGTTCTTC. Translated: CASSLEAGGNNEQFF.

CDR3 protein: CASSLGNQGTEAFF. The DNA of the CDR3 is TGTGCCAGCAGCTTGGGCAATCAGGGCACTGAAGCTTTCTTT. J is TRBJ1-1 and V is TRBV7-9; a weak D match, TRBD1 (5 bases). In germline, CDR1 is SEHNR, CDR2 FQNEAQ (reference sequence). The CDR3 covers 14 residues. V was trimmed by 3 bases and J by 4 bases, leaving 12 bases between them. Together with reference TRBV7-9 and TRBJ1-1, the CDR3 gives the full variable domain: DTGVSQNPRHKITKRGQNVTFRCDPISEHNRLYWYRQTLGQGPEFLTYFQNEAQLEKSRLLSDRFSAERPKGSFSTLEIQRTEQGDSAMYLCASSLGNQGTEAFFGQGTRLTVV.

The chain links TRBV19 to TRBJ2-1, with D maybe TRBD2 (6 bases). Germline V gene data show CDR1 as LNHDA and CDR2 as SQIVND (reference sequence). Trimming stripped 1 base from V and 5 bases from J, with 18 bases between. The CDR3 has 17 amino acids. DNA for the CDR3: TGTGCCAGTAGTATAGGGGGGACGGGACTCATAAACAATGAGCAGTTCTTC. Translated: CASSIGGTGLINNEQFF.

The chain is built from TRBV19 and TRBJ2-1, with TRBD2 identical over 12 bases. This CDR3 spans 16 amino acids. Germline trimming cut 3 bases from V and 4 bases from J; bases unmatched to any gene: 4. From germline, CDR1 is LNHDA and CDR2 SQIVND (reference sequence). The CDR3 DNA reads TGTGCCAGTAGTATGGCTAGCGGGGGGGGGTACAATGAGCAGTTCTTC. It translates to CASSMASGGGYNEQFF. The variable domain in full, completed from reference TRBV19 and TRBJ2-1, reads DGGITQSPKYLFRKEGQNVTLSCEQNLNHDAMYWYRQDPGQGLRLIYYSQIVNDFQKGDIAEGYSVSREKKESFPLTVTSAQKNPTAFYLCASSMASGGGYNEQFFGPGTRLTVL.

The chain combines TRBV6-1 with TRBJ2-7; no clear D. The germline V gene encodes CDR1 MNHNS and CDR2 SASEGT. The V gene lost 3 bases and the J gene lost 2 bases, with 11 bases spanning the gap. The CDR3 has 14 amino acids. CDR3 DNA: TGTGCCAGCAGTGAGTGGTCCACAACCTACGAGCAGTACTTC. Its protein is CASSEWSTTYEQYF.

V is TRBV9 and J is TRBJ1-3; possible D gene TRBD1, 6 bases. V lost 5 bases to trimming and J lost 4 bases, with 10 bases between them. The germline CDR1 and CDR2 sequences are SGDLS and YYNGEE. The CDR3 extends over 13 amino acids. CDR3 sequence (DNA): TGTGCCAGCAGGGGAGGACAGGGAAACACCATATATTTT. It translates to CASRGGQGNTIYF.